These 30 T cell receptor beta chains came from one sample sequenced in a study of shared clonotypes between healthy human individuals (dated by TCRdb to 2020 to 2022). Library preparation used the immunoSEQ multiplex PCR assay. TCRdb provides this immuneACCESS table in a form limited to in-frame rearrangements. Some clones are lacking; in checked studies, under half of them reflect an unresolved V gene, and why the rest are absent is not known. In this sample the table shows roughly 1,500,000 clones, around 98% of which occur a single time. The ten largest clonotypes hold around 0.47% of the sample. Sequencing input: naive CD4+ T cells sorted from blood. This sample's cell subset or site label indicates: CD45RA+ positively selected. These receptors were taken from a man aged 30 to 39 in good health.

The rearrangement joins TRBV7-6 to TRBJ2-3; no clear D gene. With 4 bases removed from V and 3 bases from J, the gap between germline ends came to 5 bases. Germline assignment: CDR1 SGHVS and CDR2 FNYEAQ. The CDR3 has 12 amino acids. The CDR3 loop reads CASSSETDTQYF. DNA for the CDR3: TGTGCCAGCAGCTCAGAGACAGATACGCAGTATTTT.

This chain connects TRBV11-2 to TRBJ1-1; D remains unclear. Trimming pared 6 bases from V and 3 bases from J, leaving 14 bases between. The V gene's germline CDR1 is SGHAT and CDR2 FQNNGV. This CDR3 is 14 amino acids long. The CDR3 sequence is CASRLWEADTEAFF. The CDR3 nucleotides are TGTGCCAGCAGACTCTGGGAGGCGGACACTGAAGCTTTCTTT.

V usage is TRBV10-3 and J usage is TRBJ2-7; tentatively, D is TRBD1 (6 bases). V lost 0 bases and J lost 7, with 13 bases in between. This CDR3 comprises 14 residues. The germline V gene encodes CDR1 ENHRY and CDR2 SYGVKD. This CDR3 reads CAISESGASGEQYF. CDR3 sequence (DNA): TGTGCCATCAGTGAGTCGGGGGCCTCTGGGGAGCAGTACTTC.

This CDR3 reads CASSLYTSGHTYNEQFF. The CDR3 DNA is TGCGCCAGCAGCTTGTATACTAGCGGGCATACCTACAATGAGCAGTTCTTC. This rearrangement joins TRBV5-1 to TRBJ2-1; 9 positions match TRBD2. Trimming at V came to 1 base and at J to 2 bases, leaving 7 bases not matched to a gene. From germline, CDR1 is SGHRS and CDR2 YFSETQ. The CDR3 length is 17 residues.

The chain carries TRBV6-1 and TRBJ2-3, with 9 bases identical to TRBD1. The CDR3 totals 14 residues. CDR1 and CDR2 from the germline V gene are MNHNS and SASEGT. The J segment lost 3 bases and the V segment lost 4 bases, leaving 2 bases of the junction unmatched. The CDR3 DNA reads TGTGCCAGCAGTGCTGACAGGGGGACAGATACGCAGTATTTT. Translated, it gives CASSADRGTDTQYF.

With respect to this clone: Different DNA sequences within this sample yield the same CDR3. The chain links TRBV5-1 to TRBJ2-5; D perhaps matches TRBD1 (6 bases). Germline V gene lookup returns CDR1 SGHRS and CDR2 YFSETQ. V lost 4 bases, J lost 0 bases, and 10 bases lay in between. The CDR3 has 14 amino acids. The CDR3 DNA is TGCGCCAGCAGCCTTGGACAGTACCAAGAGACCCAGTACTTC. Its protein product is CASSLGQYQETQYF.

The chain is built from TRBV28 and TRBJ2-2; D uncertain. The CDR3 has 13 residues. The V gene's germline CDR1 is MDHEN and CDR2 SYDVKM. V lost 10 bases, J lost 2 bases, and 11 bases lay in between. CDR3 coding DNA: TGTGCCACCCGTTACAGTAACACCGGGGAGCTGTTTTTT. Its protein product is CATRYSNTGELFF.

The CDR3: CASSPRGEADEQYF. The CDR3, as DNA: TGTGCCAGCAGCCCCCGGGGCGAGGCAGACGAGCAGTACTTC. The rearrangement uses TRBV21-1 and TRBJ2-7. TRBV21-1 counts as a pseudogene. This CDR3 region has 14 residues.

The CDR3 DNA sequence: TGTGCCAGCAGCTTATGGGGGAACGAGCAGTACTTC. Its protein product is CASSLWGNEQYF. The genes are TRBV7-2 and TRBJ2-7, with D possibly called TRBD1 or TRBD2 (5 bases each). V was cut by 2 bases and J by 5 bases, with 7 bases left in between. Germline V gene sequence: CDR1 SGHTA, CDR2 FQGNSA. The CDR3 totals 12 residues.

The chain uses TRBV15 and TRBJ2-2; 10 bases fit TRBD2. The CDR3 has 18 residues. In germline, CDR1 is LNHNV, CDR2 YYDKDF (reference sequence). J gave up 2 bases and V 1 base, and 7 bases lay outside the gene matches. The CDR3 reads CATSRGFRTSGNTGELFF. DNA for the CDR3: TGTGCCACCAGCAGAGGATTTCGGACTAGCGGTAACACCGGGGAGCTGTTTTTT.

V and J are TRBV6-1 and TRBJ1-4; possibly TRBD1 for D (5 bases). The CDR3 sequence is 14 residues long. Trimming took off 2 bases at V and 15 bases at J, with 19 bases between the two ends. Per germline, CDR1 MNHNS and CDR2 SASEGT. The CDR3 here is CASSEYRDFYWVFF. The CDR3 DNA reads TGTGCCAGCAGTGAATATAGGGACTTTTACTGGGTGTTTTTT.

V and J are TRBV28 and TRBJ1-1; D gene unclear. There are 14 residues in the CDR3. Germline CDR1 reads MDHEN; CDR2 reads SYDVKM. The V end lost 6 bases, the J end lost 0 bases, and 11 bases lay between the germline ends. DNA of the CDR3: TGTGCCAGCAGGGTAGAAAGGCTGAACACTGAAGCTTTCTTT. Its protein product is CASRVERLNTEAFF.

This chain links TRBV28 with TRBJ2-3; TRBD2 aligns across 11 bases. Germline CDR1 and CDR2: MDHEN and SYDVKM. V dropped 4 bases and J dropped 6; count of bases not matched to a gene: 9. CDR3 length equals 16 residues. The CDR3 region has the DNA TGTGCCAGCAGTTCCATAGCGGGAGGGCCGTGGGATACGCAGTATTTT. Residues: CASSSIAGGPWDTQYF.

This chain links TRBV18 with TRBJ2-7, with D possibly being TRBD2 (6 bases). The CDR3 is 13 residues long. V lost 2 bases and J 7 bases, leaving 12 bases between the germline ends. Per germline, CDR1 KGHSH and CDR2 LQKENI. CDR3 in DNA: TGTGCCAGCTCACCAGCGGGGATTCTAGAGCAGTACTTC. It encodes CASSPAGILEQYF.

Comment on this clone: Other DNA sequences in this sample translate to the same CDR3. The chain recombines TRBV14 with TRBJ2-7; D is unresolved. CDR3 length: 13 amino acids. Germline V gives CDR1 SGHDN, CDR2 FVKESK. Trimming took 1 base from V and 4 from J, leaving 8 bases between them. CDR3: CASSQVRGYEQYF. The CDR3 nucleotides are TGTGCCAGCAGCCAAGTCCGTGGGTACGAGCAGTACTTC.

The chain employs TRBV9 and TRBJ2-7; weak D call: TRBD2 (5 bases). The CDR3 runs to 15 residues. CDR1 SGDLS and CDR2 YYNGEE come from the germline V gene. Trimming left V 9 bases short and J 4 bases short, with 23 bases between. In DNA, the CDR3 is TGTGCCACCACGAACTCCTCGGGTAGCGTATACGAGCAGTACTTC. It translates to CATTNSSGSVYEQYF.

This chain links TRBV12-2 with TRBJ2-7; TRBD1 is taken as the D call from the table, unchecked against the DNA. TRBV12-2 is an annotated pseudogene. The CDR3 totals 14 residues. The CDR3 loop is CASRARDRRYEQYF. CDR3 in DNA: TGTGCAAGTCGCGCCCGGGACAGGCGCTACGAGCAGTACTTC.

The chain recombines TRBV29-1 with TRBJ2-2, with 7 positions matching TRBD1. The CDR3 consists of 13 residues. Germline values: CDR1 SQVTM, CDR2 ANQGSEA. V lost 4 bases and J lost 4; bases outside the gene matches: 3. The CDR3 bases are TGCAGCGTTGGGGGACAGATCACCGGGGAGCTGTTTTTT. This encodes CSVGGQITGELFF.

This clone was counted once. The chain links TRBV7-6 to TRBJ2-7, with D maybe TRBD2 (7 bases). There are 15 residues in the CDR3. Looked up from germline, CDR1 is SGHVS and CDR2 is FNYEAQ. The germline V and J ends were trimmed by 2 bases and 1 base, with 12 bases remaining between them. CDR3 DNA: TGTGCCAGCAGCTTAACCAGGGGAGGGTCCTACGAGCAGTACTTC. Encoded protein: CASSLTRGGSYEQYF.

This chain connects TRBV27 to TRBJ1-4, with D possibly matching TRBD1 (5 bases). CDR1 and CDR2 (germline): MNHEY, SMNVEV (reference sequence). Trimming left V 5 bases short and J 8 bases short, with 18 bases between. CDR3 length: 15 amino acids. The CDR3 region has the DNA TGTGCCAGCAGTCCCATACAGGCCACGGGGGAAAAACTGTTTTTT. Translated: CASSPIQATGEKLFF.

The genes are TRBV5-4 and TRBJ2-3, with D perhaps matching TRBD2 (6 bases). Germline assignment: CDR1 SGHNT and CDR2 YYREEE (reference sequence). CDR3 size: 18 residues. Trimming stripped 4 bases from V and 2 bases from J, with 23 bases between. This CDR3 reads CASSAPTFSGLFTDTQYF. The CDR3 bases are TGTGCCAGCAGCGCTCCAACTTTTAGCGGCCTCTTCACAGATACGCAGTATTTT. Filled out from reference TRBV5-4 and TRBJ2-3, the complete variable domain reads ETGVTQSPTHLIKTRGQQVTLRCSSQSGHNTVSWYQQALGQGPQFIFQYYREEENGRGNFPPRFSGLQFPNYSSELNVNALELDDSALYLCASSAPTFSGLFTDTQYFGPGTRLTVL.

In its sample, this clone was seen once. V gene TRBV9 combines with J gene TRBJ2-2; D remains unclear. Germline assignment: CDR1 SGDLS and CDR2 YYNGEE. The CDR3 runs 13 residues. Trimming stripped 1 base from V and 6 bases from J, with 7 bases between. The CDR3 nucleotides are TGTGCCAGCAGCGTAAGGTGGGCCGGGGAGCTGTTTTTT. Its protein is CASSVRWAGELFF.

The chain carries TRBV27 and TRBJ2-2; perhaps TRBD1 as D (6 bases). Between the trimmed V and J ends, which lost 3 bases and 3 bases, there was a span of 14 bases. The CDR3 is made up of 16 amino acids. Germline CDR1 is MNHEY and CDR2 is SMNVEV (reference sequence). Written as DNA, the CDR3 is TGTGCCAGCAGTTTCCGGGCAGGGGATGACACCGGGGAGCTGTTTTTT. Encoded protein: CASSFRAGDDTGELFF.

This clone appeared once. This chain links TRBV15 with TRBJ2-7, with 8 bases matching TRBD1. V trimming: 4 bases; J trimming: 6 bases; junction bases outside the gene matches: 14. CDR1 and CDR2 (germline): LNHNV, YYDKDF (reference sequence). This CDR3 has 16 amino acids. The CDR3 is CATSTNTGTGKGEQYF. In nucleotides, the CDR3 is TGTGCCACCAGCACCAATACCGGGACAGGAAAGGGCGAGCAGTACTTC.

The chain links TRBV27 to TRBJ1-5; 8 bases are shared with TRBD1. J gave up 3 bases and V 5 bases, and 9 bases lay outside the gene matches. There are 16 residues in the CDR3. Germline V gene data show CDR1 as MNHEY and CDR2 as SMNVEV (reference sequence). The CDR3 is CASSGFRDRYNQPQHF. The CDR3 DNA follows: TGTGCCAGCAGTGGATTCCGGGACAGGTACAATCAGCCCCAGCATTTT.

The chain couples TRBV11-2 to TRBJ2-2; TRBD1 agrees at 8 bases. The germline V gene encodes CDR1 SGHAT and CDR2 FQNNGV. The CDR3 runs to 15 residues. V was clipped by 5 bases and J by 4 bases; unmatched bases: 6. This chain's CDR3 is CASSQGQVITGELFF. The CDR3 region has the DNA TGTGCCAGCAGCCAGGGACAGGTGATCACCGGGGAGCTGTTTTTT.

The rearrangement joins TRBV7-9 to TRBJ2-7, with unresolved D. This CDR3 is 14 amino acids long. Germline CDR1 SEHNR, CDR2 FQNEAQ (reference sequence). V gave up 4 bases and J gave up 2 bases, with 12 bases separating them. The CDR3 protein is CASSSRAKPYEQYF. The CDR3, as DNA: TGTGCCAGCAGCTCCCGGGCCAAACCCTACGAGCAGTACTTC.

This rearrangement joins TRBV6-6 to TRBJ2-3; 7 bases align to TRBD2. Germline-derived CDR1 and CDR2 are MNHNY and SVGAGI (reference sequence). Trimming at V came to 5 bases and at J to 1 base, leaving 6 bases not matched to a gene. The CDR3 runs 15 residues. In DNA, the CDR3 is TGTGCCAGCAGTCGGGAGGAAGTAGGCACAGATACGCAGTATTTT. Translated: CASSREEVGTDTQYF.

This clone was seen just once. This chain connects TRBV5-6 to TRBJ2-7, with a weak D call TRBD2 (6 bases). This CDR3 contains 14 residues. Trimming left V 6 bases short and J 1 base short, with 14 bases between. Germline loops: CDR1 SGHDT, CDR2 YYEEEE. The CDR3 sequence: CASTFSGGSYEQYF. The CDR3 coding sequence is TGTGCCAGCACCTTTAGCGGAGGGTCCTACGAGCAGTACTTC.

This clone was detected once. This chain connects TRBV5-1 to TRBJ2-3, with D possibly TRBD2 on 6 matching bases. Trimming removed 1 base from V and 2 bases from J, with 14 bases in between. The CDR3 length is 16 residues. Germline values: CDR1 SGHRS, CDR2 YFSETQ. CDR3 nucleotides: TGCGCCAGCAGCTTGTACTTAGCGGAAAACACAGATACGCAGTATTTT. Amino acid sequence: CASSLYLAENTDTQYF.